Presented here are 14 T cell receptor beta chains from one specimen sequenced in a study of neurological immune-mediated disorders. A single record per CDR3 protein comes from TCRdb applying MiXCR to the 5' RACE reads. The sample yields 20,000 to 30,000 distinct CDR3 sequences, roughly 13% seen once. The sample taken for sequencing was PBMCs. The receptor source for this set is a woman between 40 and 55 years old with HTLV-1-associated myelopathy (HAM/TSP).

This clonotype was counted at least ten times. The V call is TRBV6-5, the J call TRBJ1-4; D unresolved. Germline CDR1 is MNHEY and CDR2 is SVGAGI. The V gene lost 2 bases and the J gene lost 8 bases, with 9 bases spanning the gap. CDR3 size: 13 residues. CDR3 sequence reads: CASSYASGEKLFF. In DNA form, the CDR3 reads TGTGCCAGCAGTTACGCCTCGGGAGAAAAACTGTTTTTT.

This clonotype appeared many times. The J gene is TRBJ2-3, the V gene TRBV7-2, with 13 bases lining up with TRBD2. After removal of 5 bases from V and 2 bases from J, the junction contained 7 bases not matched to a gene. The CDR3 is 17 amino acids. Germline lookup yields CDR1 SGHTA and CDR2 FQGNSA. CDR3 sequence reads: CASSPRTSGGLTDTQYF. The CDR3, as DNA: TGTGCCAGCAGCCCCCGGACTAGCGGGGGACTCACAGATACGCAGTATTTT.

This clonotype has ten or more counts. The chain links TRBV12-3 or TRBV12-4 to TRBJ2-2; D is possibly TRBD2 (5 bases). This CDR3 has 12 amino acids. Trimming cost V 4 bases and J 7 bases, with 7 bases left between them. The CDR3 reads CASSSDFGELFF. For the CDR3, the DNA is TGTGCCAGCAGTTCGGACTTCGGGGAGCTGTTTTTT.

This clonotype occurred many times. V gene TRBV10-3 combines with J gene TRBJ1-1, with 9 bases identical to TRBD1. Germline assignment: CDR1 ENHRY and CDR2 SYGVKD. This CDR3 comprises 14 residues. V gave up 3 bases and J gave up 5 bases; unmatched junction bases: 4. DNA of the CDR3: TGTGCCATCAGTGAATCCGGGACAGGGACTGAAGCTTTCTTT. This encodes CAISESGTGTEAFF.

This clonotype occurred many times. This chain links TRBV9 with TRBJ1-1; D is perhaps TRBD1 (5 bases). The V end lost 0 bases, the J end lost 0 bases, and 9 bases lay between the germline ends. Germline V gene sequence: CDR1 SGDLS, CDR2 YYNGEE. This CDR3 contains 15 residues. For the CDR3, the DNA is TGTGCCAGCAGCGTAGCAGGGTCGATGAACACTGAAGCTTTCTTT. It encodes CASSVAGSMNTEAFF. Filled out from reference TRBV9 and TRBJ1-1, the complete variable domain reads DSGVTQTPKHLITATGQRVTLRCSPRSGDLSVYWYQQSLDQGLQFLIQYYNGEERAKGNILERFSAQQFPDLHSELNLSSLELGDSALYFCASSVAGSMNTEAFFGQGTRLTVV.

This clonotype came up many times. The gene calls are TRBV20-1 and TRBJ1-1; D gene uncertain. The CDR3 runs 12 residues. Trimming pared 0 bases from V and 1 base from J, leaving 3 bases between. In germline, CDR1 is DFQATT, CDR2 SNEGSKA (reference sequence). CDR3 residues: CSAREGNTEAFF. DNA of the CDR3: TGCAGTGCTAGAGAGGGGAACACTGAAGCTTTCTTT.

This clonotype appeared many times. V usage is TRBV20-1 and J usage is TRBJ2-5, with 10 bases identical to TRBD2. CDR3 length equals 14 residues. Germline CDR1 and CDR2: DFQATT and SNEGSKA (reference sequence). V gave up 4 bases and J gave up 5 bases; unmatched junction bases: 7. The CDR3 region is CSANPTSGWETQYF. DNA of the CDR3: TGCAGTGCTAACCCGACTAGCGGGTGGGAGACCCAGTACTTC.

This clonotype was picked up many times. CDR3 DNA: TGCAGCGTTGGGTCAGGGGATGGCACTGAAGCTTTCTTT. Translated, it gives CSVGSGDGTEAFF. The rearrangement links TRBV29-1 to TRBJ1-1; a weak D match, TRBD1 (6 bases). This CDR3 spans 13 amino acids. V shed 4 bases and J shed 4 bases, with 13 bases lying between them. Germline loops: CDR1 SQVTM, CDR2 ANQGSEA.

The chain uses TRBV12-3 or TRBV12-4 and TRBJ2-3, with 7 bases matching TRBD2. This CDR3 contains 12 residues. The CDR3: CSIRGGTDTQYF. CDR3 in DNA: TGTTCCATTCGGGGGGGCACAGATACGCAGTATTTT.

The sample holds many counts of this clonotype. The gene calls are TRBV5-1 and TRBJ2-7, with D possibly being TRBD1 or TRBD2 (5 bases each). Between the trimmed V and J ends, which lost 0 bases and 3 bases, there was a span of 16 bases. The CDR3 loop spans 16 amino acids. Germline CDR1 SGHRS, CDR2 YFSETQ. The CDR3 here is CASSLEAGGHIYEQYF. For the CDR3, the DNA is TGCGCCAGCAGCTTGGAAGCCGGAGGACATATCTACGAGCAGTACTTC.

This clonotype was recorded many times. The V call is TRBV5-5, the J call TRBJ1-2, with 8 bases identical to TRBD1. This CDR3 is built from 15 residues. Looked up from germline, CDR1 is SGHKS and CDR2 is YYEKEE (reference sequence). The ends lost 3 bases at V and 4 bases at J; junction bases unmatched: 8. The CDR3 here is CASSSPTGAIYGYTF. In DNA form, the CDR3 reads TGTGCCAGCAGCTCCCCGACAGGGGCGATCTATGGCTACACCTTC.

This clonotype was recorded many times. The chain combines TRBV7-2 with TRBJ2-1; no clear D. The CDR3 is 15 amino acids. V gave up 4 bases and J gave up 0 bases, with 10 bases separating them. Per germline, CDR1 SGHTA and CDR2 FQGNSA. The CDR3 region has the DNA TGTGCCAGCAGCTACACTCTCTTCTCCTACAATGAGCAGTTCTTC. Translated, it gives CASSYTLFSYNEQFF.

This clonotype occurred many times. CDR3 loop: CASSFRRGEQYV. The DNA of the CDR3 is TGTGCCAGCAGCTTCCGCCGCGGGGAGCAGTACGTC. This sequence joins TRBV7-8 and TRBJ2-7, with D possibly matching TRBD2 (5 bases). Trimming took 3 bases from V and 7 from J, leaving 10 bases between them. Germline V gene lookup returns CDR1 SGHVS and CDR2 FQNEAQ. The CDR3 is 12 residues long.

This clonotype was counted at least ten times. The genes are TRBV6-5 and TRBJ1-5; D is possibly TRBD1 (6 bases). This CDR3 is 14 amino acids long. Deletions cut 5 bases from V and 3 bases from J, with 11 bases between. Germline V CDR1 and CDR2: MNHEY, SVGAGI. CDR3 coding DNA: TGTGCCAGCAGTACCGGACAGCACAATCAGCCCCAGCATTTT. Residues: CASSTGQHNQPQHF.